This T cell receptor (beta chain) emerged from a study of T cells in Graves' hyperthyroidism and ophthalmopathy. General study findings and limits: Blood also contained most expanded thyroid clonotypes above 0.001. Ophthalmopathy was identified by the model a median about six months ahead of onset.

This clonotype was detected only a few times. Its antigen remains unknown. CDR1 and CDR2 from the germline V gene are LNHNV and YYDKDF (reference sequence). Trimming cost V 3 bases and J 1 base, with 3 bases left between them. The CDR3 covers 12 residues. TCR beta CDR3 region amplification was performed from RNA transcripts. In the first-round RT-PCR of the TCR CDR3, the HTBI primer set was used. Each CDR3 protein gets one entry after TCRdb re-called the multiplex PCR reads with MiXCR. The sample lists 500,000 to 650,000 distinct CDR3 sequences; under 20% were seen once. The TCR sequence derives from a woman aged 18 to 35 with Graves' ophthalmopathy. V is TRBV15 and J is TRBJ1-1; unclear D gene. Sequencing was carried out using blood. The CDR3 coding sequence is TGTGCCACCAGCAGTTGGAACACTGAAGCTTTCTTT. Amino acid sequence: CATSSWNTEAFF.